The clone carrying this TCR beta chain was counted a single time. No antigen is known for it. Researchers ran the PCR with 60 Vbeta and 13 Jbeta primers. The data were produced by immunoSEQ multiplex PCR, yet TCRdb's version contains in-frame clones alone and is incomplete. This sample has about 160,000 clones, with 75% found just once. This sample stems from a study of cytomegalovirus exposure and HLA in healthy donors. Notes on the study in general: In a later analysis, several top co-occurrence clusters appeared linked to parvovirus B19, influenza, CMV and Epstein-Barr virus.

This CDR3 has 12 amino acids. Germline CDR1 is SGDLS and CDR2 is YYNGEE. Trimming left V 3 bases short and J 3 bases short, with 6 bases between. The source is a woman aged 50 to 60 in good health and CMV-seropositive. Sequenced sample: PBMCs. The rearrangement uses TRBV9 and TRBJ1-1; D ambiguous. The CDR3 protein is CASSARDTEAFF. The CDR3 DNA reads TGTGCCAGCAGCGCCCGGGACACTGAAGCTTTCTTT.